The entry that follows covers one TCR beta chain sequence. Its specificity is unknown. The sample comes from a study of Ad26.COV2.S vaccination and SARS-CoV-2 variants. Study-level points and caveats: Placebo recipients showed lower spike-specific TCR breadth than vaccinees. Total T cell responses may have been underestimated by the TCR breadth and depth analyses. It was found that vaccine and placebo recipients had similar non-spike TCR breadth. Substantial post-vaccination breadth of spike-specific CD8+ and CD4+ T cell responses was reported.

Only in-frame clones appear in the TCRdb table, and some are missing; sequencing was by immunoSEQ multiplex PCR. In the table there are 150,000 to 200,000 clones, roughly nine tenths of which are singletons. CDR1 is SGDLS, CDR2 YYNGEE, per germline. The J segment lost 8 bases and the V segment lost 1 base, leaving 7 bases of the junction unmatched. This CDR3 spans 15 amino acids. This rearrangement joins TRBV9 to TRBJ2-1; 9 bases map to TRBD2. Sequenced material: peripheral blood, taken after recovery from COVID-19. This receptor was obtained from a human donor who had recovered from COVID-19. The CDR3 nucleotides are TGTGCCAGCAGCGTACTAGCGGGATCGTCCTATGAGCAGTTCTTC. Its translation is CASSVLAGSSYEQFF.